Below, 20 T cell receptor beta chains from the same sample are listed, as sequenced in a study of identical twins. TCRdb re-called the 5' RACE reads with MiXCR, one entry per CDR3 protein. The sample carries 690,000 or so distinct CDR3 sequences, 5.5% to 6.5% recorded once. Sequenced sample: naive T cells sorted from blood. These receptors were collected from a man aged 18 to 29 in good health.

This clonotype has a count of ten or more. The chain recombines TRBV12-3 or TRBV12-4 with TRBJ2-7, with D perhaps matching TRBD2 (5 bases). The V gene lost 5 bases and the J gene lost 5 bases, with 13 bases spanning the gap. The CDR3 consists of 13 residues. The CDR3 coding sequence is TGTGCCAGCAGTCAAGCTGGAGGAAACGAGCAGTACTTC. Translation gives CASSQAGGNEQYF.

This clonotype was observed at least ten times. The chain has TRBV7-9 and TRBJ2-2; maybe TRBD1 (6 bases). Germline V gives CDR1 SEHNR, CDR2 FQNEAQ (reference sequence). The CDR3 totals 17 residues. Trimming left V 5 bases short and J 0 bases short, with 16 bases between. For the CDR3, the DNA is TGTGCCAGCAGCGGAGAGGGGGTCGGGGCGAACACCGGGGAGCTGTTTTTT. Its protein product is CASSGEGVGANTGELFF.

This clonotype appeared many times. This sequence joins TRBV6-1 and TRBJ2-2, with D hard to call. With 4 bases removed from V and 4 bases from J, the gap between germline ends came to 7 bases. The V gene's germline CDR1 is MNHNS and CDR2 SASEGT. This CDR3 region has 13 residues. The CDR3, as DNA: TGTGCCAGCAGTGTCATTCTCACCGGGGAGCTGTTTTTT. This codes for CASSVILTGELFF.

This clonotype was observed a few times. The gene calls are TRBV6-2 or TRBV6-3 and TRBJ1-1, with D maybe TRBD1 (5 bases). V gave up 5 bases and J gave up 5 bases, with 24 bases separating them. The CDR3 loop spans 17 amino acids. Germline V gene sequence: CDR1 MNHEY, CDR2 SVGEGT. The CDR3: CASSSRVSREGKTEAFF. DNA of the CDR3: TGTGCCAGCAGTAGCCGGGTCTCGAGGGAGGGGAAGACTGAAGCTTTCTTT.

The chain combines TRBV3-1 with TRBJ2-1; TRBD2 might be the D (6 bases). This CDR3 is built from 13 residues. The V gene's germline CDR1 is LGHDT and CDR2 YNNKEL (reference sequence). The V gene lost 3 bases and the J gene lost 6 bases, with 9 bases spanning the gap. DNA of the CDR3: TGTGCCAGCAGCCACGCGGGACCCAATGAGCAGTTCTTC. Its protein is CASSHAGPNEQFF.

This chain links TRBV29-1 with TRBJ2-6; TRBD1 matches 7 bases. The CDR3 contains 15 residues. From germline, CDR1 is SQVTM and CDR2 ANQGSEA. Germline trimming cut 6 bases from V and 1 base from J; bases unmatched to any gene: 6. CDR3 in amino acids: CSVKSTGSGANVLTF. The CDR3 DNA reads TGCAGCGTGAAATCGACAGGGTCTGGGGCCAACGTCCTGACTTTC.

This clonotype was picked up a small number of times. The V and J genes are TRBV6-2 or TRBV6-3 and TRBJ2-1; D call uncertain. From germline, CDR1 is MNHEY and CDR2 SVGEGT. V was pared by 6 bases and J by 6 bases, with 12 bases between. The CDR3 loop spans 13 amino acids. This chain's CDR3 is CASRSRSLNEQFF. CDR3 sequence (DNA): TGTGCCAGCAGATCGAGGAGCCTCAATGAGCAGTTCTTC.

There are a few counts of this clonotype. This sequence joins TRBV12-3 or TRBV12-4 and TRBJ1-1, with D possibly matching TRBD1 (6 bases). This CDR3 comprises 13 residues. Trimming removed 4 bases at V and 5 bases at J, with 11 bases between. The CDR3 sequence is CASSYRVRTEAFF. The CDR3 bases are TGTGCCAGCAGTTACAGGGTAAGGACTGAAGCTTTCTTT.

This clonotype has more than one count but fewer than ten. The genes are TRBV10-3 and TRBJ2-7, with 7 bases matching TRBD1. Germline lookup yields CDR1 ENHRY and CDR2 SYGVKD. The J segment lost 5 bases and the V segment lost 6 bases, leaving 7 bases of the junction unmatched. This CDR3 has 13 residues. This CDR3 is CAISQQGLNEQYF. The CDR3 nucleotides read TGTGCCATCAGCCAACAGGGGTTGAACGAGCAGTACTTC.

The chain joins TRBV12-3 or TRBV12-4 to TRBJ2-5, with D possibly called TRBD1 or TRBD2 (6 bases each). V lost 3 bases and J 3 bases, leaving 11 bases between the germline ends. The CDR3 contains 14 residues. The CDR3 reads CASSFRGLEETQYF. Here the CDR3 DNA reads TGTGCCAGCAGTTTTCGGGGGCTTGAAGAGACCCAGTACTTC.

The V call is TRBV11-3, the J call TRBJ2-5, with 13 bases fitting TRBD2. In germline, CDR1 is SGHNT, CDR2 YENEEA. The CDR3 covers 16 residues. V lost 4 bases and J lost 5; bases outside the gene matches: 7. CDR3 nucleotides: TGTGCCAGCAGCTCGGGACTAGCGGGGACGGGGGAGACCCAGTACTTC. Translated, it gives CASSSGLAGTGETQYF.

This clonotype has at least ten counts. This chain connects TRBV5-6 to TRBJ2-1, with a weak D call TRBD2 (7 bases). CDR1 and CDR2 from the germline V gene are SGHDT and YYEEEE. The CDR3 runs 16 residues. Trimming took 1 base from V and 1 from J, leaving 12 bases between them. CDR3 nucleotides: TGTGCCAGCAGCTTGCATGGGGGGGCGTCCTACAATGAGCAGTTCTTC. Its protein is CASSLHGGASYNEQFF.

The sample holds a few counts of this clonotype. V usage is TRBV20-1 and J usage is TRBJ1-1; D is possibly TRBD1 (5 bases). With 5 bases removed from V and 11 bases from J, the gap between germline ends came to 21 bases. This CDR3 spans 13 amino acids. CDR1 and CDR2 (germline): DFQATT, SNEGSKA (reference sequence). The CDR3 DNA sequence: TGCAGTGCTCAGGGAGAGGTAAACCCTGGCGCTTTCTTT. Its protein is CSAQGEVNPGAFF.

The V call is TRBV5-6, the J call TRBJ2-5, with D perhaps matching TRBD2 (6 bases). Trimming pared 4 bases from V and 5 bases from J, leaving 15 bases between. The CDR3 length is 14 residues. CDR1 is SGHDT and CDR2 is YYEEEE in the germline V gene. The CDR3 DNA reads TGTGCCAGCAGCCGGCAGGGAGGATGGGAGACCCAGTACTTC. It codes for CASSRQGGWETQYF.

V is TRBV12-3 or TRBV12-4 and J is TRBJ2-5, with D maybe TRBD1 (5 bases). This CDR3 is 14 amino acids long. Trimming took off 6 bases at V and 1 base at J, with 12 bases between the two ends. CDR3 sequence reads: CASRRTGTQETQYF. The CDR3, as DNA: TGTGCCAGCAGGCGAACAGGAACCCAAGAGACCCAGTACTTC.

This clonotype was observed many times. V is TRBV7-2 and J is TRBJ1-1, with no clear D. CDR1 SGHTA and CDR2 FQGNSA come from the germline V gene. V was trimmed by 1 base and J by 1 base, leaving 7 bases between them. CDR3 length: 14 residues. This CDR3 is CASSLVGPNTEAFF. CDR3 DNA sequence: TGTGCCAGCAGCTTAGTTGGCCCGAACACTGAAGCTTTCTTT.

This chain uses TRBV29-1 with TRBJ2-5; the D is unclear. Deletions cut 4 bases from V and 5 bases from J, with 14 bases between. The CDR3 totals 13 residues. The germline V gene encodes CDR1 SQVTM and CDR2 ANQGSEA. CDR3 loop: CSVGRHRTETQYF. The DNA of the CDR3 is TGCAGCGTTGGCCGACACCGAACGGAGACCCAGTACTTC.

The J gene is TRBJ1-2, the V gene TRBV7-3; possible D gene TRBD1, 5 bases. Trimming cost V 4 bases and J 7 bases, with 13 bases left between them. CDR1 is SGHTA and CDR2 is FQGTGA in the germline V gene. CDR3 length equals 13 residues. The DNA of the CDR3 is TGTGCCAGCAGCTCTTCGGCAGGGATTGGCTACACCTTC. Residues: CASSSSAGIGYTF.

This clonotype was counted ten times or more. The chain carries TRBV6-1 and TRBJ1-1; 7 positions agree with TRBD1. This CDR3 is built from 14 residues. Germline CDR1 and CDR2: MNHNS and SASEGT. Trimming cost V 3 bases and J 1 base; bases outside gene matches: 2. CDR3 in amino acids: CASSDGTANTEAFF. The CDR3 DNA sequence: TGTGCCAGCAGTGATGGGACAGCGAACACTGAAGCTTTCTTT.

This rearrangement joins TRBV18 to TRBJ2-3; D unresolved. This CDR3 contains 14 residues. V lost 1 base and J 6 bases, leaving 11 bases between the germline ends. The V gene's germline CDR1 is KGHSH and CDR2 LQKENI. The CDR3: CASSPLPLGDTQYF. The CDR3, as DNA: TGTGCCAGCTCACCACTACCTTTGGGGGATACGCAGTATTTT.